Listed below are T cell receptor beta chains from one sample, sequenced in a study of early T cells in non-severe SARS-CoV-2 infection. TCRdb analysed the 5' RACE reads with MiXCR anew, one entry per CDR3 protein. The sample has about 48,000 distinct CDR3 sequences, over 7.5% seen once. What was sequenced was whole blood. These receptors originate from an adult who was a healthcare worker with PCR-confirmed SARS-CoV-2 infection or an uninfected control (not recorded which). Each CDR3 is given with its conserved first and last residue. D genes are given only for firm matches. The size entry is marked missing in some rows and otherwise reads once, few, many or a size class.

CDR3aa,CDR3nt,d_gene,j_gene,abundance,v_gene
CATSDFRGNQPQHF,TGTGCCACCAGTGATTTTCGGGGAAATCAGCCCCAGCATTTT,NA,TRBJ1-5,many,TRBV24-1
CSVGVGGELFF,TGCAGCGTTGGGGTGGGAGGGGAGCTGTTTTTT,NA,TRBJ2-2,NA,TRBV29-1
CASSLAGRPEAFF,TGTGCCAGCAGCTTAGCCGGAAGGCCTGAAGCTTTCTTT,NA,TRBJ1-1,NA,TRBV7-9
CASSRASSYNSPLHF,TGTGCCAGCAGTAGGGCCAGCTCCTATAATTCACCCCTCCACTTT,NA,TRBJ1-6,few,TRBV6-5
CASSYSRDGIFGYTF,TGTGCCAGCAGTTACTCCCGGGACGGGATTTTTGGCTACACCTTC,NA,TRBJ1-2,many,TRBV6-5
CAISGTGGDGYTF,TGTGCCATCAGTGGTACAGGGGGCGATGGCTACACCTTC,TRBD1,TRBJ1-2,NA,TRBV10-3
CSVEDRFYEQYF,TGCAGCGTTGAAGACAGGTTCTACGAGCAGTACTTC,NA,TRBJ2-7,NA,TRBV29-1
CASSGRNYNEQFF,TGTGCCAGCAGCGGGCGGAACTACAATGAGCAGTTCTTC,NA,TRBJ2-1,few,TRBV14
CASSRTVYQETQYF,TGTGCCAGCAGCCGGACGGTGTACCAAGAGACCCAGTACTTC,NA,TRBJ2-5,NA,TRBV6-5
CASSPAGETGYTF,TGTGCCAGCAGCCCGGCAGGGGAAACTGGCTACACCTTC,NA,TRBJ1-2,many,TRBV6-4
CASSQDPGRLAELTDTQYF,TGTGCCAGCAGCCAAGATCCTGGTAGGCTAGCGGAGCTCACAGATACGCAGTATTTT,TRBD2,TRBJ2-3,medium-sized,TRBV3-1
CASKGRDGSSYNEQFF,TGTGCCAGCAAGGGGCGGGACGGAAGCTCCTACAATGAGCAGTTCTTC,NA,TRBJ2-1,few,TRBV28
CASSVSATPTDTQYF,TGTGCCAGCAGCGTGAGCGCAACTCCCACAGATACGCAGTATTTT,NA,TRBJ2-3,NA,TRBV9
CASSRILMTGEDYGYTF,TGTGCCAGCAGTCGAATATTAATGACAGGGGAAGACTATGGCTACACCTTC,TRBD1,TRBJ1-2,few,TRBV27
CASSLVAGSTGELFF,TGTGCCAGCAGCTTAGTGGCGGGCTCCACCGGGGAGCTGTTTTTT,NA,TRBJ2-2,many,TRBV7-6
CASSLRKETQYF,TGTGCCAGCAGCCTACGCAAAGAGACCCAGTACTTC,NA,TRBJ2-5,NA,TRBV3-1
CSVHETGGENTEAFF,TGCAGCGTTCACGAGACAGGGGGAGAGAACACTGAAGCTTTCTTT,TRBD1,TRBJ1-1,many,TRBV29-1
CASSLSYSNTEAFF,TGCGCCAGCAGCTTGAGCTATTCGAACACTGAAGCTTTCTTT,NA,TRBJ1-1,few,TRBV5-1
CATSDLRANEQFF,TGTGCCACCAGTGATTTGCGGGCGAATGAGCAGTTCTTC,NA,TRBJ2-1,few,TRBV24-1
CASSYRTSGAKDTQYF,TGTGCCAGCAGCTACCGGACTAGCGGGGCTAAAGATACGCAGTATTTT,TRBD2,TRBJ2-3,many,TRBV7-8